The sequence of this T cell receptor (beta chain) was determined in a study of T cell responses to AZD1222 COVID-19 vaccine. On the study more broadly: Recipients boosted at about 4 weeks or about 12 weeks are pooled. The study's findings and limits: The number of AZD1222 recipients seropositive at baseline was only six.

Trimming took off 0 bases at V and 10 bases at J, with 11 bases between the two ends. Germline V gene lookup returns CDR1 SGHDT and CDR2 YYEEEE. The CDR3 sequence is 14 residues long. About this clone itself: Its antigen is not known.

Using immunoSEQ multiplex PCR, the repertoire was profiled, and TCRdb retains in-frame clones only, with some absent. The sample shows about 140,000 clones, approximately 90% of them seen only once. The sequences come from peripheral blood, collected on day 0 of AZD1222 vaccination. This clonotype was sampled from an adult in good health. The chain employs TRBV5-6 and TRBJ1-6; D call uncertain. The CDR3 DNA reads TGTGCCAGCAGCTTGGTTGTAGAAGGATCACCCCTCCACTTT. This gives the protein CASSLVVEGSPLHF.